The 27 T cell receptor beta chains given below trace back to one sample, sequenced in a study of blood T cell repertoires in COVID-19. The protocol was immunoSEQ multiplex PCR, while the TCRdb copy is restricted to in-frame clones and leaves out a portion. The sample shows approximately 240,000 clones, nearly 85% of them seen only once. Sequencing input: peripheral blood. These receptors all stem from a human donor in a cohort sampled during active COVID-19.

The rearrangement links TRBV18 to TRBJ2-7, with 10 bases lining up with TRBD2. The junction had 11 bases not matched to a gene; V was cut back by 8 bases and J by 7 bases. The CDR3 sequence is 14 residues long. The germline V gene has CDR1 KGHSH and CDR2 LQKENI. The CDR3: CASLLVEREGEQYF. The CDR3 nucleotides read TGTGCCAGCCTGCTTGTAGAGCGGGAGGGAGAGCAGTACTTC.

The chain employs TRBV11-2 and TRBJ1-3, with D possibly matching TRBD1 (5 bases). The germline V gene has CDR1 SGHAT and CDR2 FQNNGV. CDR3 length: 16 residues. V shed 5 bases and J shed 0 bases, with 14 bases lying between them. The CDR3 bases are TGTGCCAGCAGCCCTACGAACAGGCACTCTGGAAACACCATATATTTT. It yields the protein CASSPTNRHSGNTIYF.

This rearrangement joins TRBV27 to TRBJ2-5, with 13 bases fitting TRBD2. This CDR3 has 16 amino acids. Germline CDR1 MNHEY, CDR2 SMNVEV (reference sequence). V lost 3 bases to trimming and J lost 5 bases; unmatched junction nucleotides: 6. CDR3 nucleotides: TGTGCCAGCAGTTTGGCACTAGCGGGAGGGCCGGAGACCCAGTACTTC. As protein: CASSLALAGGPETQYF.

The genes are TRBV4-2 and TRBJ2-2; D is perhaps TRBD1 (6 bases). The length of the CDR3 is 15 residues. Germline V gives CDR1 LGHNA, CDR2 YNFKEQ. V gave up 3 bases and J gave up 1 base, with 9 bases separating them. CDR3 coding DNA: TGTGCCAGCAGCCAGACGGGACAGAACACCGGGGAGCTGTTTTTT. As protein: CASSQTGQNTGELFF.

This clone appeared once. The V and J genes are TRBV6-6 and TRBJ1-6; tentative D call: TRBD1 (6 bases). CDR1 is MNHNY and CDR2 is SVGAGI in the germline V gene (reference sequence). With 4 bases removed from V and 7 bases from J, the gap between germline ends came to 14 bases. The CDR3 runs to 15 residues. The CDR3 here is CASSSRQADNSPLHF. CDR3 DNA: TGTGCCAGCAGTTCTAGACAGGCGGACAATTCACCCCTCCACTTT.

The gene calls are TRBV28 and TRBJ1-3; D not certain. Germline V gene lookup returns CDR1 MDHEN and CDR2 SYDVKM. The CDR3 loop spans 18 amino acids. V was trimmed by 3 bases and J by 0 bases, leaving 18 bases between them. The CDR3: CASSLPQGGVDSGNTIYF. The CDR3 region has the DNA TGTGCCAGCAGTTTGCCCCAAGGCGGGGTCGACTCTGGAAACACCATATATTTT.

V usage is TRBV5-5 and J usage is TRBJ2-7, with D tentatively TRBD2 (6 bases). Germline V lookup: CDR1 SGHKS, CDR2 YYEKEE (reference sequence). V lost 0 bases and J lost 6, with 22 bases in between. The CDR3 is 17 residues long. The CDR3 sequence is CASSLVGGRTNRGEQYF. For the CDR3, the DNA is TGTGCCAGCAGCTTGGTCGGGGGTAGGACCAATCGGGGCGAGCAGTACTTC.

This clone was counted a single time. The rearrangement uses TRBV7-2 and TRBJ2-7; D gene unclear. Germline V gene lookup returns CDR1 SGHTA and CDR2 FQGNSA. This CDR3 spans 14 amino acids. V was shortened by 1 base and J by 3 bases, with 10 bases between the two germline ends. The CDR3 nucleotides are TGTGCCAGCAGCTTAGTTTCACAGAACTACGAGCAGTACTTC. This gives the protein CASSLVSQNYEQYF.

V usage is TRBV7-9 and J usage is TRBJ2-4; the D gene is possibly TRBD1 (6 bases). The CDR3 spans 17 residues. Germline V CDR1 and CDR2: SEHNR, FQNEAQ (reference sequence). Trimming took 8 bases from V and 0 from J, leaving 20 bases between them. In nucleotides, the CDR3 is TGTGCCAGCTCCAAAGTTGGGACACCGTTAGCCAAAAACATTCAGTACTTC. Translating gives CASSKVGTPLAKNIQYF. Filled out from reference TRBV7-9 and TRBJ2-4, the complete variable domain reads DTGVSQNPRHKITKRGQNVTFRCDPISEHNRLYWYRQTLGQGPEFLTYFQNEAQLEKSRLLSDRFSAERPKGSFSTLEIQRTEQGDSAMYLCASSKVGTPLAKNIQYFGAGTRLSVL.

The J gene is TRBJ1-5, the V gene TRBV5-6, with a possible D match to TRBD1 (6 bases). This CDR3 is 14 amino acids long. The germline V gene has CDR1 SGHDT and CDR2 YYEEEE. V was shortened by 2 bases and J by 6 bases, with 12 bases between the two germline ends. In nucleotides, the CDR3 is TGTGCCAGCAGCTTACAGGGTCTCAGTCAGCCCCAGCATTTT. Translation gives CASSLQGLSQPQHF.

V gene TRBV2 combines with J gene TRBJ2-7; 9 bases agree with TRBD1. CDR1 SNHLY and CDR2 FYNNEI come from the germline V gene. Trimming at V came to 7 bases and at J to 3 bases, leaving 4 bases not matched to a gene. The CDR3 consists of 13 residues. The CDR3 loop reads CASTGTGIYEQYF. As DNA, the CDR3 is TGTGCCAGCACCGGGACAGGGATCTACGAGCAGTACTTC.

The genes are TRBV2 and TRBJ1-5; 8 nucleotides agree with TRBD1. Germline CDR1 and CDR2: SNHLY and FYNNEI. V lost 1 base, J lost 2 bases, and 10 bases stayed unmatched. The CDR3 spans 18 residues. The CDR3 DNA sequence: TGTGCCAGCAGTGAAGTCAGGGGGCGCGGCTCGGGCAATCAGCCCCAGCATTTT. This sequence encodes CASSEVRGRGSGNQPQHF. Looking up the rest from reference TRBV2 and TRBJ1-5 gives the full variable domain: EPEVTQTPSHQVTQMGQEVILRCVPISNHLYFYWYRQILGQKVEFLVSFYNNEISEKSEIFDDQFSVERPDGSNFTLKIRSTKLEDSAMYFCASSEVRGRGSGNQPQHFGDGTRLSIL.

The chain links TRBV19 to TRBJ2-3, with 12 bases that match TRBD1. V lost 9 bases and J lost 3; bases outside the gene matches: 4. Germline-derived CDR1 and CDR2 are LNHDA and SQIVND (reference sequence). CDR3 length equals 14 residues. CDR3 protein: CASRDRGRTDTQYF. CDR3 DNA: TGTGCCAGCCGGGACAGGGGGCGTACAGATACGCAGTATTTT.

This clone was seen only a few times. This chain connects TRBV24-1 to TRBJ2-3; 13 nucleotides match TRBD2. Germline CDR1 is KGHDR and CDR2 is SFDVKD. Trimming cost V 2 bases and J 3 bases; bases outside gene matches: 7. This CDR3 is built from 18 residues. The CDR3 loop is CATSDYPRLAGGTDTQYF. CDR3 coding DNA: TGTGCCACCAGTGATTACCCTAGACTAGCGGGAGGAACAGATACGCAGTATTTT.

This clone showed up just a few times. This sequence joins TRBV19 and TRBJ2-5, with a weak D call TRBD2 (6 bases). V was cut by 5 bases and J by 2 bases, with 9 bases left in between. The germline CDR1 and CDR2 sequences are LNHDA and SQIVND (reference sequence). The CDR3 is 13 residues long. The CDR3 DNA follows: TGTGCCAGTAGTCTCGGAGGGCAAGAGACCCAGTACTTC. Translation gives CASSLGGQETQYF.

The V and J genes are TRBV10-3 and TRBJ1-1; 10 nucleotides match TRBD1. The CDR3 sequence is 15 residues long. Germline V CDR1 and CDR2: ENHRY, SYGVKD. With 5 bases clipped from V and 5 bases from J, the junction kept 8 bases outside the gene matches. CDR3: CAISSWTGGNTEAFF. Here the CDR3 DNA reads TGTGCCATCAGTTCCTGGACAGGGGGAAATACTGAAGCTTTCTTT.

This sequence joins TRBV5-6 and TRBJ2-1; 10 nucleotides agree with TRBD2. This CDR3 comprises 16 residues. The J segment lost 7 bases and the V segment lost 0 bases, leaving 7 bases of the junction unmatched. In germline, CDR1 is SGHDT, CDR2 YYEEEE. The CDR3 loop reads CASSLVRASGGNEQFF. In nucleotides, the CDR3 is TGTGCCAGCAGCTTGGTTAGGGCTAGCGGGGGTAATGAGCAGTTCTTC.

The CDR3 nucleotides read TGCGCCAGCAGTGAGAGGAAAACAGGGGGCGCAGATACGCAGTATTTT. It translates to CASSERKTGGADTQYF. V gene TRBV10-1 combines with J gene TRBJ2-3; 9 bases line up with TRBD1. Germline assignment: CDR1 WNHNN and CDR2 SYGVQD (reference sequence). This CDR3 region has 16 residues. With 2 bases clipped from V and 4 bases from J, the junction kept 7 bases outside the gene matches.

The rearrangement links TRBV7-9 to TRBJ1-1; weak D call: TRBD1 (6 bases). CDR3 length: 13 residues. Per the germline V gene, CDR1 is SEHNR and CDR2 is FQNEAQ (reference sequence). Trimming took off 3 bases at V and 7 bases at J, with 12 bases between the two ends. CDR3 DNA: TGTGCCAGCAGCTTGGGGGCAGGCGGTGAAGCTTTCTTT. Its protein product is CASSLGAGGEAFF.

For the CDR3, the DNA is TGTGCCAGCAGCGCCGACAGGATCACCGGGGAGCTGTTTTTT. Translation gives CASSADRITGELFF. The chain joins TRBV9 to TRBJ2-2; weak D call: TRBD1 (6 bases). The V gene lost 3 bases and the J gene lost 4 bases, with 10 bases spanning the gap. CDR1 is SGDLS and CDR2 is YYNGEE in the germline V gene. The CDR3 totals 14 residues.

The V call is TRBV30, the J call TRBJ1-1; perhaps TRBD1 as D (6 bases). The CDR3 contains 13 residues. The V gene's germline CDR1 is GTSNPN and CDR2 SVGIG (reference sequence). The V and J ends lost 8 bases and 0 bases respectively, with 13 bases between them. The CDR3 protein is CALRGSLNTEAFF. In DNA, the CDR3 is TGTGCCCTCAGGGGCAGTCTGAACACTGAAGCTTTCTTT.

The chain uses TRBV4-1 and TRBJ2-3, with TRBD1 matching over 9 bases. There are 16 residues in the CDR3. Trimming removed 4 bases from V and 3 bases from J; junction bases left unmatched: 8. Germline V gene sequence: CDR1 MGHRA, CDR2 YSYEKL. CDR3 nucleotide sequence: TGCGCCAGCAGCCCGGGCAGGACAGGGGAAACAGATACGCAGTATTTT. Amino acids: CASSPGRTGETDTQYF.

The chain couples TRBV6-5 to TRBJ2-3; TRBD1 matches at 7 bases. The CDR3 has 15 amino acids. V shed 0 bases, J shed 3 bases, and the junction held 3 bases outside the gene matches. Germline assignment: CDR1 MNHEY and CDR2 SVGAGI. CDR3 loop: CASSYSLTGTDTQYF. In DNA form, the CDR3 reads TGTGCCAGCAGTTACTCGTTGACAGGGACAGATACGCAGTATTTT.

The chain uses TRBV4-1 and TRBJ2-5; 7 positions agree with TRBD2. The CDR3 has 15 amino acids. Per the germline V gene, CDR1 is MGHRA and CDR2 is YSYEKL. The J segment lost 4 bases and the V segment lost 11 bases, leaving 16 bases of the junction unmatched. CDR3 loop: CAGGLSGAAGETQYF. The CDR3, as DNA: TGCGCCGGGGGACTAAGCGGGGCGGCGGGAGAGACCCAGTACTTC.

The chain joins TRBV12-5 to TRBJ2-7; TRBD2 is a possible D gene (5 bases). The germline V and J ends were trimmed by 6 bases and 1 base, with 19 bases remaining between them. Germline lookup yields CDR1 LGHNT and CDR2 FRNRAP. The CDR3 consists of 16 residues. The CDR3 reads CASGSSGSRGSYEQYF. CDR3 DNA: TGTGCTAGTGGCTCCTCCGGATCCCGAGGGTCCTACGAGCAGTACTTC.

The chain employs TRBV5-4 and TRBJ1-4; D unresolved. V lost 3 bases and J lost 5, with 11 bases in between. CDR3 size: 14 residues. The germline V gene has CDR1 SGHNT and CDR2 YYREEE (reference sequence). CDR3 protein: CASSSGQQNEKLFF. In nucleotides, the CDR3 is TGTGCCAGCAGCTCTGGGCAGCAAAATGAAAAACTGTTTTTT.

This chain links TRBV30 with TRBJ1-1; a possible D gene is TRBD1 (5 bases). This CDR3 has 15 residues. V was pared by 2 bases and J by 2 bases, with 15 bases between. Germline CDR1 is GTSNPN and CDR2 is SVGIG (reference sequence). The DNA for the CDR3 is TGTGCCTGGAGTCTCTCCGGGACTCTTAACACTGAAGCTTTCTTT. It encodes CAWSLSGTLNTEAFF.